This T cell receptor beta chain was identified in a study of shared clonotypes between healthy human individuals. V was clipped by 0 bases and J by 0 bases, with 15 bases between them. Per the germline V gene, CDR1 is MNHEY and CDR2 is SMNVEV (reference sequence). The CDR3 is made up of 17 amino acids. The authors ran the assay at deep level. Every immunoSEQ plate was one replicate of a subset's evenly spread DNA. Repertoires were generated with immunoSEQ multiplex PCR, while TCRdb's copy carries only in-frame clones and drops some. The data show about 2 million clones, about 95% seen once. Specimen: naive CD4+ T cells sorted from blood. Noted subset: CD45RA+ positively selected. The chain is built from TRBV27 and TRBJ2-7; either TRBD1 or TRBD2 may supply D (5 bases each). The clonotype was recovered from a man aged 18-30 years in good health. The CDR3 DNA is TGTGCCAGCAGTTTATCGGGGACCGGGATACGCTCCTACGAGCAGTACTTC. Its translation is CASSLSGTGIRSYEQYF.